A selection of T cell receptor beta chains follows, all from one sample in a study of blood T cell repertoires in COVID-19. The method was immunoSEQ multiplex PCR; TCRdb's version includes in-frame clones alone and lacks a portion of them. Of under 150,000 clones in the sample, approximately 86% were seen once. The specimen sequenced was PBMCs or T cells enriched from blood (not recorded which). These receptors came from a woman aged 45-60 years who had recovered from COVID-19. The CDR3 runs from the conserved cysteine through the conserved F or W. D genes are given only for firm matches. Rows give clone size only sometimes, using once, few, many, or a class for an expanded clone.

J,size,V,D,CDR3,DNA
TRBJ1-1,NA,TRBV14,NA,CASSPRTGVNTEAFF,TGTGCCAGCAGCCCCCGTACAGGAGTGAACACTGAAGCTTTCTTT
TRBJ2-7,NA,TRBV4-3,TRBD1,CASSQVARQGSYEQYF,TGCGCCAGCAGCCAAGTTGCGCGACAGGGATCGTACGAGCAGTACTTC
TRBJ2-5,NA,TRBV6-2/TRBV6-3,TRBD2,CASSYRPSGDQETQYF,TGTGCCAGCAGTTACCGGCCTAGCGGGGACCAAGAGACCCAGTACTTC
TRBJ1-2,few,TRBV6-5,NA,CASSYSTGNYGYTF,TGTGCCAGCAGTTACTCAACAGGGAACTATGGCTACACCTTC
TRBJ1-1,NA,TRBV2,NA,CASTPGMNTEAFF,TGTGCCAGCACCCCGGGGATGAACACTGAAGCTTTCTTT
TRBJ2-7,NA,TRBV18,TRBD1,CASSPGRDRSSYEQYF,TGTGCCAGCTCACCGGGAAGGGACAGGTCCTCCTACGAGCAGTACTTC
TRBJ1-5,NA,TRBV6-2/TRBV6-3,NA,CASSYSIQPNQPQHF,TGTGCCAGCAGTTACTCGATACAGCCCAATCAGCCCCAGCATTTT
TRBJ2-3,NA,TRBV24-1,NA,CATSATTGFTDTQYF,TGTGCCACCAGTGCCACGACAGGTTTCACAGATACGCAGTATTTT
TRBJ1-3,NA,TRBV2,NA,CASSEIPPPNAGASSGNTIYF,TGTGCCAGCAGTGAAATTCCCCCCCCGAATGCAGGGGCGAGCTCTGGAAACACCATATATTTT
TRBJ1-2,once,TRBV12-5,NA,CASGLEGNYGYTF,TGTGCTAGTGGGTTAGAGGGTAACTATGGCTACACCTTC
TRBJ1-1,few,TRBV10-3,NA,CAISELGRGTEAFF,TGTGCCATCAGTGAGCTTGGCAGGGGAACTGAAGCTTTCTTT
TRBJ1-1,NA,TRBV5-5,NA,CASSLQQMNTEAFF,TGTGCCAGCAGCTTACAACAGATGAACACTGAAGCTTTCTTT
TRBJ1-6,NA,TRBV7-2,NA,CASSPGGGGRSYNSPLHF,TGTGCCAGCAGCCCCGGTGGGGGGGGACGCTCCTATAATTCACCCCTCCACTTT
TRBJ2-7,few,TRBV5-1,TRBD1,CASSYFSGTGYEQYF,TGCGCCAGCAGCTACTTCTCCGGGACAGGGTACGAGCAGTACTTC
TRBJ1-2,NA,TRBV7-2,NA,CASSLSSTAGRANYGYTF,TGTGCCAGCAGCTTAAGTTCCACGGCAGGCCGAGCTAACTATGGCTACACCTTC
TRBJ2-2,NA,TRBV24-1,NA,CATSDPLAFLLGGELFF,TGTGCCACCAGTGATCCCCTAGCGTTCCTATTGGGGGGGGAGCTGTTTTTT
TRBJ1-2,NA,TRBV9,NA,CASSVVAGGMYGYTF,TGTGCCAGCAGCGTAGTCGCGGGTGGGATGTATGGCTACACCTTC
TRBJ2-1,NA,TRBV19,TRBD2,CASTTSGGAIISYNEQFF,TGTGCCAGTACAACTAGCGGGGGGGCTATTATCTCCTACAATGAGCAGTTCTTC
TRBJ1-4,NA,TRBV5-5,TRBD1,CASSFQGAWEKLFF,TGTGCCAGCAGCTTCCAGGGGGCTTGGGAAAAACTGTTTTTT
TRBJ2-7,NA,TRBV19,NA,CASSIGGSEQYF,TGTGCCAGTAGTATCGGAGGTTCCGAGCAGTACTTC
TRBJ2-7,NA,TRBV10-3,TRBD1,CAISPGTGSYEQYF,TGTGCCATCAGTCCCGGGACAGGCTCCTACGAGCAGTACTTC
TRBJ1-2,NA,TRBV6-5,NA,CASSYSGGGVGGYTF,TGTGCCAGCAGTTACTCAGGCGGGGGAGTGGGTGGCTACACCTTC
TRBJ2-1,NA,TRBV4-1,NA,CASSQEGIPGSNEQFF,TGCGCCAGCAGCCAAGAGGGGATACCGGGGAGCAATGAGCAGTTCTTC
TRBJ2-5,NA,TRBV5-1,NA,CASSFIPGRTSQETQYF,TGCGCCAGCAGCTTCATCCCGGGCAGGACAAGCCAAGAGACCCAGTACTTC
TRBJ2-6,once,TRBV19,TRBD1,CASSIQGAQSGANVLTF,TGTGCCAGTAGTATACAGGGGGCGCAATCTGGGGCCAACGTCCTGACTTTC
TRBJ2-7,NA,TRBV19,NA,CASSMSDGSSYEQYF,TGTGCCAGTAGTATGTCGGACGGGAGCTCCTACGAGCAGTACTTC
TRBJ2-3,NA,TRBV10-3,TRBD2,CAIRKPGLAPDTQYF,TGTGCCATCAGGAAACCGGGACTAGCTCCAGATACGCAGTATTTT